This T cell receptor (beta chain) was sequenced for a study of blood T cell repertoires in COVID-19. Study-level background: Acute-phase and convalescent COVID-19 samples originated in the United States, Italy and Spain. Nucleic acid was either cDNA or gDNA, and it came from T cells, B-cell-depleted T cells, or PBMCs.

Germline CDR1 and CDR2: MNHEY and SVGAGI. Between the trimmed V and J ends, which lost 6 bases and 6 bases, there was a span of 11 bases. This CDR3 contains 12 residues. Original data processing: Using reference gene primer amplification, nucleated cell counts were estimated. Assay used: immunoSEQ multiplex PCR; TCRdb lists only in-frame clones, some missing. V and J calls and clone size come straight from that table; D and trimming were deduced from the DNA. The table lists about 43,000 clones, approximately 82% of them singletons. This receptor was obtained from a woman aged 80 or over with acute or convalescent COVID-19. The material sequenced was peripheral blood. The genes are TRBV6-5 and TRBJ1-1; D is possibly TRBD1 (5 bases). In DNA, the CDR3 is TGTGCCAGCAGCGAGGGGAGGGCTGAAGCTTTCTTT. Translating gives CASSEGRAEAFF.